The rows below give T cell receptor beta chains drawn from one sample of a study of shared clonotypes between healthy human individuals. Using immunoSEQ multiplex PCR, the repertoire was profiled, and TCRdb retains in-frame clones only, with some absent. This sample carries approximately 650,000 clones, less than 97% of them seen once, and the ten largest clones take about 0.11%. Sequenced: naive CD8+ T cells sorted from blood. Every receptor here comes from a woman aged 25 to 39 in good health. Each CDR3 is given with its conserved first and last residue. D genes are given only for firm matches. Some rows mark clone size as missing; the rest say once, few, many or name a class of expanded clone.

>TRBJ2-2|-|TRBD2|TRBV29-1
TGCAGCGTTGAATCCGGGAGGGCTGTCACCGGGGAGCTGTTTTTT
CSVESGRAVTGELFF
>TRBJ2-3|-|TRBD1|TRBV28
TGTGCCAGCAAAGACAGGGGACTGGATACGCAGTATTTT
CASKDRGLDTQYF
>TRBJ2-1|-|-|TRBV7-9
TGTGCCAGCAGCTTAAACGACAATGAGCAGTTCTTC
CASSLNDNEQFF
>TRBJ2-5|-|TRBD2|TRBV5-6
TGTGCCAGCAGCGTGAAGAGGGCTAGCGGGATTGAGACCCAGTACTTC
CASSVKRASGIETQYF
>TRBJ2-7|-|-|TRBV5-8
TGTGCCAGCAGTATGGTTGACCCCTCTTTC
CASSMVDPSF
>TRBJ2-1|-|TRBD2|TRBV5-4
TGTGCCAGCAGCTTGGATAGGACTAGCGGGAACTATGAGCAGTTCTTC
CASSLDRTSGNYEQFF
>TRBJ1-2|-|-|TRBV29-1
TGCAGCGTTGGGGAACCCCACAGTTATGGCTACACCTTC
CSVGEPHSYGYTF
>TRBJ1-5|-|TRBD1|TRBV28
TGTGCCAGCAGTATGCTCGACAGGGGGCGCTTTCAGCCCCAGCATTTT
CASSMLDRGRFQPQHF
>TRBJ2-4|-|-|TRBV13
TGTGCCAGCAGCCTATTGACAGGCGTAGCCAAAAACATTCAGTACTTC
CASSLLTGVAKNIQYF
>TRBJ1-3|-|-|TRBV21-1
TGTGTCAAGACAGGGGGCGATTTCGCTGGAAACACCATATATTTT
CVKTGGDFAGNTIYF
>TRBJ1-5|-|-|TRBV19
TGTGCCAGTAGTAACGGGGGCCGCAATCAGCCCCAGCATTTT
CASSNGGRNQPQHF
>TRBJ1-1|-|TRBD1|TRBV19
TGTGCCAGTAGTCCCATACAGGGGACGGGGAACACTGAAGCTTTCTTT
CASSPIQGTGNTEAFF
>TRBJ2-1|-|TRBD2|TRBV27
TGTGCCAGCAGCCCCCCGGCTAGCGGAGACAATGAGCAGTTCTTC
CASSPPASGDNEQFF
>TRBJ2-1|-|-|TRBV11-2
TGTGCCAGCAGCTTAGAAGGCGTGAGCTCCTACAATGAGCAGTTCTTC
CASSLEGVSSYNEQFF
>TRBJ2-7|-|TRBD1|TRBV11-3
TGTGCCAGCAGCCCCGGGACAGGGGGCGTCTACGAGCAGTACTTC
CASSPGTGGVYEQYF
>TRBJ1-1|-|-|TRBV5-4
TGTGCCAGCAGCGGTAAGGACAGCAACACTGAAGCTTTCTTT
CASSGKDSNTEAFF
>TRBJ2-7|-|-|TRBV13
TGTGCCAGCGGGCTCGGATCGGGGGCCGAGCAGTACTTC
CASGLGSGAEQYF
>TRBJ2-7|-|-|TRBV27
TGTGCCAGCAGTTCCGGGCCGGCCTACGAGCAGTACTTC
CASSSGPAYEQYF
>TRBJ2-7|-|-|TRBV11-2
TGTGCCAGCAGCCCCCTATACGAGCAGTACTTC
CASSPLYEQYF
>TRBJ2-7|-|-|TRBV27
TGTGCCAGCAGCTCGGTTGGTAGCTCCTACGAGCAGTACTTC
CASSSVGSSYEQYF
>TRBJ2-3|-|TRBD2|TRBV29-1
TGCAGCGTTGATTTCCCCTGGACTAGCGGGAGCACAGATACGCAGTATTTT
CSVDFPWTSGSTDTQYF
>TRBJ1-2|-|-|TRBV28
TGTGCCAGCAGTTTTTCCTGGAGCGCCGGGGCTAACTATGGCTACACCTTC
CASSFSWSAGANYGYTF
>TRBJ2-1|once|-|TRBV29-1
TGCAGCGTTGAAGAGGTGGGCGATGAGCAGTTCTTC
CSVEEVGDEQFF
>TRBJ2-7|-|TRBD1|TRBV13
TGTGCCAGCAGCTTCCCGGGACAGCCCTACGAGCAGTACTTC
CASSFPGQPYEQYF
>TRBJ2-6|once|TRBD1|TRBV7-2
TGTGCCAGCAGCTTGAGCAGGGGGCTCAACGTCCTGACTTTC
CASSLSRGLNVLTF
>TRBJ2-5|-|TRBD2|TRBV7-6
TGTGCCAGCACCCCGGGGGGAGGGCTGGAGACCCAGTACTTC
CASTPGGGLETQYF
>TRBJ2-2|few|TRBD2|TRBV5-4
TGTGCCAGCAGCTTGGGGGAGGGTCGGCCCGGGGAGCTGTTTTTT
CASSLGEGRPGELFF
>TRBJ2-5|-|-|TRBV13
TGTGCCAGCAGCTTGAGGGGATGGGCTCAAGAGACCCAGTACTTC
CASSLRGWAQETQYF
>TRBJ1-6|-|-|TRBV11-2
TGTGCCAGCAGCTTCGGCAGGGGTTCACCCCTCCACTTT
CASSFGRGSPLHF
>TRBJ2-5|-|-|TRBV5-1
TGCGCCAGCAGCTTGGGTACAGACTGGGAGACCCAGTACTTC
CASSLGTDWETQYF
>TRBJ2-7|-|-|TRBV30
TGTGCCTGGAGGGTTCTAGGGATCGAGCAGTACTTC
CAWRVLGIEQYF
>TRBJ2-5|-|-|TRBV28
TGTGCCAGCAGTTTGGCTACCTTGGAGACCCAGTACTTC
CASSLATLETQYF
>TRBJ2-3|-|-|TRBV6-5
TGTGCCAGCAGGGAATGGGACACTCGCACAGATACGCAGTATTTT
CASREWDTRTDTQYF
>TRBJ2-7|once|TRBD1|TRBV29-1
TGCAGCGTGGGACAGGATTACGAGCAGTACTTC
CSVGQDYEQYF
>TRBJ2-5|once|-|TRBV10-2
TGCGCCAGCACCGAGCTGGCCCAAGAGACCCAGTACTTC
CASTELAQETQYF
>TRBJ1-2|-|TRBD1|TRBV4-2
TGTGCCAGCAGCCAAGAAGGAGGACAGGGCGACTATGGCTACACCTTC
CASSQEGGQGDYGYTF
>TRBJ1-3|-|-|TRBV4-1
TGCGCCAGCAGCCAAGATTTAACAGGGTACGGAAACACCATATATTTT
CASSQDLTGYGNTIYF
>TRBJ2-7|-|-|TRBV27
TGTGCCAGCAGTCCGACTAGGCTAGCTGGGGAGCAGTACTTC
CASSPTRLAGEQYF
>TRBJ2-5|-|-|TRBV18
TGTGCCAGCTCCGAGCTGGAACAAGAGACCCAGTACTTC
CASSELEQETQYF